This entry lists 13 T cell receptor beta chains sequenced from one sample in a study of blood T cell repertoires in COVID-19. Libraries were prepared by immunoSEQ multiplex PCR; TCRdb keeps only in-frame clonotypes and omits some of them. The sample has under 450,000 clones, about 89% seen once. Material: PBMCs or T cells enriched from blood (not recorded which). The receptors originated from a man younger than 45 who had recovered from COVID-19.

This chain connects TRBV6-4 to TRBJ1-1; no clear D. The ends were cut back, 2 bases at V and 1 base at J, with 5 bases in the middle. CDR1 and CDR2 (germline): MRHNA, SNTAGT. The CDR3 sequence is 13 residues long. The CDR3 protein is CASSDQQNTEAFF. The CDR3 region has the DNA TGTGCCAGCAGTGACCAACAGAACACTGAAGCTTTCTTT.

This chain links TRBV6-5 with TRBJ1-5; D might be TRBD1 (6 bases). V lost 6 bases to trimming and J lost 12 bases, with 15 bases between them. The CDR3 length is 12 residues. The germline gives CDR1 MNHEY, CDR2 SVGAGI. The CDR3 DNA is TGTGCCAGCAGCGCTTGGGGAGGGGGCCAGCATTTT. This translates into CASSAWGGGQHF.

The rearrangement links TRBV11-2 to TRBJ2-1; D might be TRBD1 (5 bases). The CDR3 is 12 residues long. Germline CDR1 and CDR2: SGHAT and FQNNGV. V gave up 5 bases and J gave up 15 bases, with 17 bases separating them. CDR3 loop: CASSLDSLYPFF. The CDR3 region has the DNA TGTGCCAGCAGCCTCGACAGCTTATACCCGTTCTTC.

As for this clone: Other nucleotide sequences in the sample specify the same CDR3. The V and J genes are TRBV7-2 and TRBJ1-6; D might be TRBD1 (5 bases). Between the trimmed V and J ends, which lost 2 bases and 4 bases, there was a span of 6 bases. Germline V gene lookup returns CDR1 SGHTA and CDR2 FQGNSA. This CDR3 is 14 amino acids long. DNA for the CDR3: TGTGCCAGCAGCTTACCAGGGTATAATTCACCCCTCCACTTT. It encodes CASSLPGYNSPLHF.

The CDR3 loop is CASSIGIAGVTDTQYF. In DNA form, the CDR3 reads TGTGCCAGCTCGATTGGGATAGCGGGGGTCACAGATACGCAGTATTTT. The rearrangement joins TRBV18 to TRBJ2-3, with 9 bases identical to TRBD2. Germline V gene data show CDR1 as KGHSH and CDR2 as LQKENI. V lost 6 bases, J lost 2 bases, and 9 bases stayed unmatched. This CDR3 is 16 amino acids long.

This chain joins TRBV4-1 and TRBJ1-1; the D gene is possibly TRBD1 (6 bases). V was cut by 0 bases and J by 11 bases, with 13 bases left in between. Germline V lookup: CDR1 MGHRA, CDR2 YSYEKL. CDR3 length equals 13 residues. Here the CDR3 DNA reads TGCGCCAGCAGCCAAGAGGCCATGAGGGGGGCTTTCTTT. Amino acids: CASSQEAMRGAFF.

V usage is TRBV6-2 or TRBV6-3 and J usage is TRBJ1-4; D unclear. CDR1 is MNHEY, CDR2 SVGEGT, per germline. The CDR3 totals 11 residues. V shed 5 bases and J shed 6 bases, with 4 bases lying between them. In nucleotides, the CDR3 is TGTGCCAGCAGTCTACATGAAAAACTGTTTTTT. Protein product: CASSLHEKLFF.

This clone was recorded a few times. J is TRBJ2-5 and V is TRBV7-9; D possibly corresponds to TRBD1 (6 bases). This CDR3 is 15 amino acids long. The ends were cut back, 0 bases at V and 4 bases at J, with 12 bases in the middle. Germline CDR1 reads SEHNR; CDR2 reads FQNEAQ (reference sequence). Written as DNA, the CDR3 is TGTGCCAGCAGCTTAGCCCAGGGGCATGGAGAGACCCAGTACTTC. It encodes CASSLAQGHGETQYF.

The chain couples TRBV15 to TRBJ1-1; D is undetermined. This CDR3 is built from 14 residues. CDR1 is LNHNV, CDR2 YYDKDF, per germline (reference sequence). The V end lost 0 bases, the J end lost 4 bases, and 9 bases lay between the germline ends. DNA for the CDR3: TGTGCCACCAGCAGAGATACCTCGAGCACTGAAGCTTTCTTT. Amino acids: CATSRDTSSTEAFF.

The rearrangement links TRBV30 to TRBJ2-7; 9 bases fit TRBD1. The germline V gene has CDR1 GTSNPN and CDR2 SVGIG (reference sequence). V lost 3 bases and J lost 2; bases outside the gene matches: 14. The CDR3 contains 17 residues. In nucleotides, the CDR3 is TGTGCCTGGAGCGGACAGCCCGGGACAGGGTACACCTACGAGCAGTACTTC. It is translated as CAWSGQPGTGYTYEQYF.

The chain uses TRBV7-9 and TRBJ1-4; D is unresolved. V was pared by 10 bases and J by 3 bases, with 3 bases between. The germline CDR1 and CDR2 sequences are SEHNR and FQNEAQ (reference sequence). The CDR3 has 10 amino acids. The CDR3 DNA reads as TGTGCCACCGCTAATGAAAAACTGTTTTTT. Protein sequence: CATANEKLFF.

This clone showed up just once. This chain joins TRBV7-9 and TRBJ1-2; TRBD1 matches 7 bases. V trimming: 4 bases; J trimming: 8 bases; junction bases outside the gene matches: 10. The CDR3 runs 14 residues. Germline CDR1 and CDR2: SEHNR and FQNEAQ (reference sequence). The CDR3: CASSYDRAAGGYTF. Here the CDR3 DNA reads TGTGCCAGCAGCTACGACAGGGCAGCTGGAGGCTACACCTTC. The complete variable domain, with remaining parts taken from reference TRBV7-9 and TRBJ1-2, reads DTGVSQNPRHKITKRGQNVTFRCDPISEHNRLYWYRQTLGQGPEFLTYFQNEAQLEKSRLLSDRFSAERPKGSFSTLEIQRTEQGDSAMYLCASSYDRAAGGYTFGSGTRLTVV.

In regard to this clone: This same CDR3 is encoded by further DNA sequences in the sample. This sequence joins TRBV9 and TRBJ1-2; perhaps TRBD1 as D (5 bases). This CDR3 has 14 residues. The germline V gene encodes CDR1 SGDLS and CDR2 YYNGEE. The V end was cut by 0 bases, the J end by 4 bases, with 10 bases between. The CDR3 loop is CASSVEQAPYGYTF. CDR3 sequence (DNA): TGTGCCAGCAGCGTAGAACAGGCCCCCTATGGCTACACCTTC.